Listed below are T cell receptor beta chains from one sample, sequenced in a study of OX40 agonist ivuxolimab in advanced cancers. The method was immunoSEQ multiplex PCR; TCRdb's version includes in-frame clones alone and lacks a portion of them. The sample contains fewer than 70,000 clones, 75% to 85% of which appear only once. The starting material was CD4+ or CD8+ T cells sorted from blood, obtained in a trial of the OX40 agonist ivuxolimab. These receptors originate from an adult with an advanced solid tumor such as melanoma, head and neck, liver or kidney cancer. Both conserved end residues are part of each CDR3. Fields, in order: D gene, V gene, clone size, J gene, CDR3 protein, CDR3 DNA. The D gene is left open where the match is weak. Rows give clone size only sometimes, using once, few, many, or a class for an expanded clone.

D: NA; V: TRBV2; size: NA; J: TRBJ1-1; CDR3: CASSRSRGGREAFF; DNA: TGTGCCAGCAGCCGATCGAGGGGAGGACGGGAAGCTTTCTTT
D: TRBD1; V: TRBV19; size: NA; J: TRBJ1-3; CDR3: CASSIAGQGALPPFLNTIYF; DNA: TGTGCCAGTAGTATCGCGGGACAGGGGGCCTTGCCACCTTTTCTCAACACCATATATTTT
D: NA; V: TRBV5-6; size: NA; J: TRBJ2-1; CDR3: CASSYPTSFGYGEQFF; DNA: TGTGCCAGCAGCTACCCGACTTCCTTCGGTTACGGTGAGCAGTTCTTC
D: TRBD2; V: TRBV6-1; size: NA; J: TRBJ2-7; CDR3: CASSETRGGTSGSEQYF; DNA: TGTGCCAGCAGTGAAACAAGAGGAGGGACTAGCGGGAGCGAGCAGTACTTC
D: NA; V: TRBV7-2; size: NA; J: TRBJ2-7; CDR3: CASSLGFRNYEQYF; DNA: TGTGCCAGCAGCTTAGGATTCAGAAACTACGAGCAGTACTTC
D: TRBD2; V: TRBV11-3; size: NA; J: TRBJ2-1; CDR3: CASSLVAGINNEQFF; DNA: TGTGCCAGCAGCTTAGTAGCGGGAATCAACAATGAGCAGTTCTTC
D: TRBD1; V: TRBV28; size: NA; J: TRBJ2-7; CDR3: CASSPTTGARYEQYF; DNA: TGTGCCAGCAGTCCTACGACAGGGGCAAGGTACGAGCAGTACTTC
D: NA; V: TRBV7-2; size: once; J: TRBJ2-3; CDR3: CASSTLGEGATQYF; DNA: TGTGCCAGCAGCACCCTAGGAGAGGGTGCTACGCAGTATTTT
D: NA; V: TRBV19; size: NA; J: TRBJ1-5; CDR3: CASSYSGNQPQHF; DNA: TGTGCCAGTAGTTATTCTGGCAATCAGCCCCAGCATTTT
D: NA; V: TRBV28; size: NA; J: TRBJ1-4; CDR3: CASSVPGGTNEKLFF; DNA: TGTGCCAGCAGTGTCCCGGGGGGAACTAATGAAAAACTGTTTTTT
D: TRBD1; V: TRBV9; size: NA; J: TRBJ2-7; CDR3: CASSRQGSGEQYF; DNA: TGTGCCAGCAGCCGACAGGGGTCGGGCGAGCAGTACTTC
D: NA; V: TRBV28; size: NA; J: TRBJ1-5; CDR3: CASSPPGAGSNQPQHF; DNA: TGTGCCAGCAGTCCCCCAGGGGCTGGCAGCAATCAGCCCCAGCATTTT
D: NA; V: TRBV19; size: NA; J: TRBJ1-1; CDR3: CASSIFAEAFF; DNA: TGTGCCAGTAGTATTTTTGCTGAAGCTTTCTTT
D: NA; V: TRBV19; size: NA; J: TRBJ2-1; CDR3: CASSRLAGNEQFF; DNA: TGTGCCAGTAGTAGGCTAGCTGGCAATGAGCAGTTCTTC
D: NA; V: TRBV7-2; size: NA; J: TRBJ1-2; CDR3: CASSLDRKGVHGYTF; DNA: TGTGCCAGCAGCTTAGATCGTAAGGGAGTTCATGGCTACACCTTC
D: TRBD1; V: TRBV5-1; size: NA; J: TRBJ2-1; CDR3: CASSPTSSGQGEQFF; DNA: TGCGCCAGCAGCCCTACTAGTTCGGGACAGGGTGAGCAGTTCTTC
D: NA; V: TRBV19; size: few; J: TRBJ1-2; CDR3: CASSMGEDGYTF; DNA: TGTGCCAGTAGTATGGGGGAGGACGGCTACACCTTC
D: TRBD1; V: TRBV10-3; size: once; J: TRBJ2-3; CDR3: CAISEDTGQGSTDTQYF; DNA: TGTGCCATCAGTGAAGACACCGGACAGGGGAGTACAGATACGCAGTATTTT
D: NA; V: TRBV20-1; size: few; J: TRBJ2-2; CDR3: CSASGELFF; DNA: TGCAGTGCTTCTGGGGAGCTGTTTTTT
D: NA; V: TRBV7-2; size: few; J: TRBJ1-1; CDR3: CASSLGRNTEAFF; DNA: TGTGCCAGCAGCTTAGGGAGGAACACTGAAGCTTTCTTT
D: NA; V: TRBV29-1; size: NA; J: TRBJ1-1; CDR3: CSGGTTNTEAFF; DNA: TGCAGCGGGGGAACAACGAACACTGAAGCTTTCTTT
D: NA; V: TRBV2; size: NA; J: TRBJ1-1; CDR3: CASSGPQGNTEAFF; DNA: TGTGCCAGCAGTGGCCCTCAGGGGAACACTGAAGCTTTCTTT
D: TRBD2; V: TRBV7-2; size: NA; J: TRBJ2-7; CDR3: CASSWTSGSGNEQYF; DNA: TGTGCCAGCAGTTGGACTAGCGGGAGTGGGAACGAGCAGTACTTC
D: NA; V: TRBV6-5; size: NA; J: TRBJ2-5; CDR3: CASSYSRSGPGEQYF; DNA: TGTGCCAGCAGTTACTCGAGGAGCGGACCAGGAGAGCAGTACTTC
D: NA; V: TRBV4-2; size: NA; J: TRBJ2-1; CDR3: CASRATGPSRQQFF; DNA: TGTGCCAGCAGGGCCACTGGTCCCAGCCGACAGCAGTTCTTC
D: TRBD1; V: TRBV5-1; size: NA; J: TRBJ2-7; CDR3: CASSYWAPGMGQLNYGQYF; DNA: TGCGCCAGCAGCTATTGGGCCCCAGGGATGGGACAGCTTAACTACGGGCAGTACTTC
D: TRBD2; V: TRBV7-2; size: NA; J: TRBJ2-7; CDR3: CASSLFREGLEQYF; DNA: TGTGCCAGCAGCTTATTCCGGGAGGGTCTTGAGCAGTACTTC
D: TRBD2; V: TRBV5-1; size: NA; J: TRBJ2-1; CDR3: CASTGDYGNEQFF; DNA: TGCGCCAGCACGGGGGACTACGGCAATGAGCAGTTCTTC
D: NA; V: TRBV6-1; size: few; J: TRBJ1-3; CDR3: CASSEWTAGNTIYF; DNA: TGTGCCAGCAGTGAATGGACAGCTGGAAACACCATATATTTT
D: TRBD1; V: TRBV9; size: NA; J: TRBJ1-2; CDR3: CASSVGTGAGYTF; DNA: TGTGCCAGCAGCGTAGGAACAGGGGCTGGCTACACCTTC
D: NA; V: TRBV6-5; size: NA; J: TRBJ2-7; CDR3: CASSYYWGGAYEQYF; DNA: TGTGCCAGCAGTTATTACTGGGGGGGCGCGTACGAGCAGTACTTC
D: NA; V: TRBV7-2; size: few; J: TRBJ2-5; CDR3: CASSLDRNQETQYF; DNA: TGTGCCAGCAGCTTAGACCGAAACCAAGAGACCCAGTACTTC
D: TRBD2; V: TRBV2; size: once; J: TRBJ2-7; CDR3: CASSRTSGAYEQYF; DNA: TGTGCCAGCAGCAGGACTAGCGGGGCTTACGAGCAGTACTTC
D: NA; V: TRBV5-5; size: NA; J: TRBJ1-5; CDR3: CASSLWREDGTNQPQHF; DNA: TGTGCCAGCAGCTTATGGAGGGAGGACGGTACCAATCAGCCCCAGCATTTT
D: TRBD2; V: TRBV9; size: NA; J: TRBJ2-7; CDR3: CASSVDTSGTYEQYF; DNA: TGTGCCAGCAGCGTAGATACTAGCGGAACATACGAGCAGTACTTC
D: TRBD1; V: TRBV18; size: once; J: TRBJ2-7; CDR3: CASSPPGTGVYEQYF; DNA: TGTGCCAGCTCCCCCCCCGGGACAGGGGTCTACGAGCAGTACTTC
D: TRBD2; V: TRBV5-1; size: NA; J: TRBJ2-7; CDR3: CASSLEGRETSDEQYF; DNA: TGCGCCAGCAGCTTGGAAGGGCGGGAGACCTCCGACGAGCAGTACTTC
D: TRBD1; V: TRBV27; size: NA; J: TRBJ2-1; CDR3: CASRGQGAITYNEQFF; DNA: TGTGCCAGCAGGGGACAGGGGGCGATCACCTACAATGAGCAGTTCTTC
D: NA; V: TRBV11-2; size: NA; J: TRBJ2-4; CDR3: CASSFGGPDIQYF; DNA: TGTGCCAGCAGCTTTGGGGGGCCTGACATTCAGTACTTC
D: NA; V: TRBV5-6; size: NA; J: TRBJ2-1; CDR3: CASSLGAAHVSYNEQFF; DNA: TGTGCCAGCAGCTTGGGAGCCGCGCATGTCTCCTACAATGAGCAGTTCTTC
D: TRBD2; V: TRBV11-2; size: NA; J: TRBJ2-1; CDR3: CASSLSGGRAYNEQFF; DNA: TGTGCCAGCAGCTTATCTGGCGGGAGGGCCTACAATGAGCAGTTCTTC
D: TRBD1; V: TRBV7-8; size: NA; J: TRBJ1-2; CDR3: CASSFRGTGNGYTF; DNA: TGTGCCAGCAGCTTTCGAGGGACAGGGAACGGCTACACCTTC
D: TRBD2; V: TRBV7-2; size: NA; J: TRBJ2-3; CDR3: CASSLSGTTDTQYF; DNA: TGTGCCAGCAGCCTTAGCGGGACCACAGATACGCAGTATTTT
D: TRBD2; V: TRBV10-3; size: NA; J: TRBJ2-4; CDR3: CAISGTSEENTKNIQYF; DNA: TGTGCCATCAGCGGGACTAGCGAAGAGAATACCAAAAACATTCAGTACTTC
D: TRBD1; V: TRBV5-4; size: few; J: TRBJ1-2; CDR3: CASSARQGVNYGYTF; DNA: TGTGCCAGCAGCGCCCGACAGGGTGTTAACTATGGCTACACCTTC